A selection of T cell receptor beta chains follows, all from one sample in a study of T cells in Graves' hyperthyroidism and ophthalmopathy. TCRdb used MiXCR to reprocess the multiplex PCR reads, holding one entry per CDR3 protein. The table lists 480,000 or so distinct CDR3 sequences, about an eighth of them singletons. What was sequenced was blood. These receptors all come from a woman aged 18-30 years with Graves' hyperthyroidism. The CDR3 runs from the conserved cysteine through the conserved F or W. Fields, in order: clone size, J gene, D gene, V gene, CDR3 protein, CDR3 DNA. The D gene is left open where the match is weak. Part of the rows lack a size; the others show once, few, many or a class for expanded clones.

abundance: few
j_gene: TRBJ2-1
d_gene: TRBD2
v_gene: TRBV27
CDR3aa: CAGSLSPAGEEQFF
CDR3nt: TGTGCCGGCAGTTTGAGCCCAGCGGGGGAGGAGCAGTTCTTC

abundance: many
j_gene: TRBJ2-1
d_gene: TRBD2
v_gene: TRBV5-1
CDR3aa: CASSLAGAGGPPEQFF
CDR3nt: TGCGCCAGCAGCTTGGCCGGAGCGGGAGGGCCCCCTGAGCAGTTCTTC

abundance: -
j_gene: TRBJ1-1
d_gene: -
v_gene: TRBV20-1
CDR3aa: CSARDTGHPMNTEAFF
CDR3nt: TGCAGTGCTAGAGATACGGGGCACCCCATGAACACTGAAGCTTTCTTT

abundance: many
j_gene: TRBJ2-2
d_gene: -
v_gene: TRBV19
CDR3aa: CASSSGGRGTGELFF
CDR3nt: TGTGCCAGTAGTTCTGGGGGGCGCGGGACCGGGGAGCTGTTTTTT

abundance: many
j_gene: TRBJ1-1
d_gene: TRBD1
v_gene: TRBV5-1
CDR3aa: CASSLGDSMNTEAFF
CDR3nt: TGCGCCAGCAGCTTGGGGGACAGTATGAACACTGAAGCTTTCTTT

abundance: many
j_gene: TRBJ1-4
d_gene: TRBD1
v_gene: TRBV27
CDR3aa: CASSLAVGQGPANEKLFF
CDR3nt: TGTGCCAGCAGTTTAGCAGTGGGACAGGGCCCGGCTAATGAAAAACTGTTTTTT

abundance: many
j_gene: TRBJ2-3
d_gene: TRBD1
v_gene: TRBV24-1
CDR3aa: CATSEPGQASTDTQYF
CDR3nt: TGTGCCACCAGTGAACCCGGACAGGCGAGCACAGATACGCAGTATTTT

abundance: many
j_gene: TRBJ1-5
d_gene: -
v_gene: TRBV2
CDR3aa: CASTLEASGGPQHF
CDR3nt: TGTGCCAGCACCTTAGAGGCGTCCGGGGGGCCCCAGCATTTT

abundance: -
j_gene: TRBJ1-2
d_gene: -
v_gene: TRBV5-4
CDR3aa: CASSFPGSNYGYTF
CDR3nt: TGTGCCAGCAGCTTTCCGGGGTCCAACTATGGCTACACCTTC

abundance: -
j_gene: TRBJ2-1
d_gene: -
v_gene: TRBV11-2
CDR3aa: CASGAGRIVQFF
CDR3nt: TGTGCCAGCGGGGCAGGGAGAATCGTGCAGTTCTTC

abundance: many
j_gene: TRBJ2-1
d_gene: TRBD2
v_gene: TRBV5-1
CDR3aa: CASSLGLAGGPVDEQFF
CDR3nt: TGCGCCAGCAGCTTGGGACTAGCGGGAGGGCCGGTCGATGAGCAGTTCTTC

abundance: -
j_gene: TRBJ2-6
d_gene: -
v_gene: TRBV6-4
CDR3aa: CASSATASGANVLTF
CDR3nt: TGTGCCAGCAGTGCAACAGCCTCTGGGGCCAACGTCCTGACTTTC

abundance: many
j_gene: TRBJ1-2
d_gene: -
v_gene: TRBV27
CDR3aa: CASTTLGTNYGYTF
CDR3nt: TGTGCCAGCACCACCCTCGGGACAAACTATGGCTACACCTTC

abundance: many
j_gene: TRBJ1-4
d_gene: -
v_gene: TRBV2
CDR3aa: CAEKGPANEKLFF
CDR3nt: TGTGCCGAAAAGGGTCCCGCTAATGAAAAACTGTTTTTT

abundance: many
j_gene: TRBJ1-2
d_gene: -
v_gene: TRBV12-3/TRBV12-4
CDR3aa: CASSLVPHLGYGYTF
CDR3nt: TGTGCCAGCAGTTTGGTCCCACACCTAGGGTATGGCTACACCTTC

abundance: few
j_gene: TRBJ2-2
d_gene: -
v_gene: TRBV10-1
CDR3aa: CATSGYTGELFF
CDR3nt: TGCGCCACCTCCGGGTACACCGGGGAGCTGTTTTTT

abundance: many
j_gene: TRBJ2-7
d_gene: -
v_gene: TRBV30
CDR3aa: CAWSRGLLNSYEQYF
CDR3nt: TGTGCCTGGAGCCGGGGGCTTCTCAACTCCTACGAGCAGTACTTC

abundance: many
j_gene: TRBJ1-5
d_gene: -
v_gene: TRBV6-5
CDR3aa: CASSYSGADRQPQHF
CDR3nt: TGTGCCAGCAGTTACTCGGGGGCAGATCGTCAGCCCCAGCATTTT

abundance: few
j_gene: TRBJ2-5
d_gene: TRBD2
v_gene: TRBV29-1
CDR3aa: CSVGDLGAGEFRETQYF
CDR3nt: TGCAGCGTGGGGGACCTCGGAGCGGGAGAATTCAGGGAGACCCAGTACTTC

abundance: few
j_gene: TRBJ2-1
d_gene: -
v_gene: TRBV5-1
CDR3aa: CASSLGGGGMFYNEQFF
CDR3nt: TGCGCCAGCAGCTTGGGTGGTGGTGGCATGTTTTACAATGAGCAGTTCTTC

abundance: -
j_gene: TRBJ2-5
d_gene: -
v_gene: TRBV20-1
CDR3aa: CSAAPTDFEPGPQETQYF
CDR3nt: TGCAGTGCCGCGCCGACAGATTTTGAACCCGGGCCCCAAGAGACCCAGTACTTC

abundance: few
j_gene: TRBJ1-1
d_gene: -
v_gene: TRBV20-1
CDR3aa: CSARERTFRANTEAFF
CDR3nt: TGCAGTGCTAGAGAGCGGACATTTAGGGCGAACACTGAAGCTTTCTTT

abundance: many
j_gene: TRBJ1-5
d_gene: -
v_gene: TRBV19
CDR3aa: CASSNGMLTNSNQPQHF
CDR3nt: TGTGCCAGTAGTAACGGCATGCTTACGAATAGCAATCAGCCCCAGCATTTT

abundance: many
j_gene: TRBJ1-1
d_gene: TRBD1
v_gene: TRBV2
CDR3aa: CASNNRGDTEAFF
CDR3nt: TGTGCCAGCAATAACAGGGGGGACACTGAAGCTTTCTTT

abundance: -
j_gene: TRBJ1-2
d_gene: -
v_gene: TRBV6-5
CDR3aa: CASNLGVWGYTF
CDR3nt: TGTGCCAGCAATTTAGGGGTTTGGGGCTACACCTTC